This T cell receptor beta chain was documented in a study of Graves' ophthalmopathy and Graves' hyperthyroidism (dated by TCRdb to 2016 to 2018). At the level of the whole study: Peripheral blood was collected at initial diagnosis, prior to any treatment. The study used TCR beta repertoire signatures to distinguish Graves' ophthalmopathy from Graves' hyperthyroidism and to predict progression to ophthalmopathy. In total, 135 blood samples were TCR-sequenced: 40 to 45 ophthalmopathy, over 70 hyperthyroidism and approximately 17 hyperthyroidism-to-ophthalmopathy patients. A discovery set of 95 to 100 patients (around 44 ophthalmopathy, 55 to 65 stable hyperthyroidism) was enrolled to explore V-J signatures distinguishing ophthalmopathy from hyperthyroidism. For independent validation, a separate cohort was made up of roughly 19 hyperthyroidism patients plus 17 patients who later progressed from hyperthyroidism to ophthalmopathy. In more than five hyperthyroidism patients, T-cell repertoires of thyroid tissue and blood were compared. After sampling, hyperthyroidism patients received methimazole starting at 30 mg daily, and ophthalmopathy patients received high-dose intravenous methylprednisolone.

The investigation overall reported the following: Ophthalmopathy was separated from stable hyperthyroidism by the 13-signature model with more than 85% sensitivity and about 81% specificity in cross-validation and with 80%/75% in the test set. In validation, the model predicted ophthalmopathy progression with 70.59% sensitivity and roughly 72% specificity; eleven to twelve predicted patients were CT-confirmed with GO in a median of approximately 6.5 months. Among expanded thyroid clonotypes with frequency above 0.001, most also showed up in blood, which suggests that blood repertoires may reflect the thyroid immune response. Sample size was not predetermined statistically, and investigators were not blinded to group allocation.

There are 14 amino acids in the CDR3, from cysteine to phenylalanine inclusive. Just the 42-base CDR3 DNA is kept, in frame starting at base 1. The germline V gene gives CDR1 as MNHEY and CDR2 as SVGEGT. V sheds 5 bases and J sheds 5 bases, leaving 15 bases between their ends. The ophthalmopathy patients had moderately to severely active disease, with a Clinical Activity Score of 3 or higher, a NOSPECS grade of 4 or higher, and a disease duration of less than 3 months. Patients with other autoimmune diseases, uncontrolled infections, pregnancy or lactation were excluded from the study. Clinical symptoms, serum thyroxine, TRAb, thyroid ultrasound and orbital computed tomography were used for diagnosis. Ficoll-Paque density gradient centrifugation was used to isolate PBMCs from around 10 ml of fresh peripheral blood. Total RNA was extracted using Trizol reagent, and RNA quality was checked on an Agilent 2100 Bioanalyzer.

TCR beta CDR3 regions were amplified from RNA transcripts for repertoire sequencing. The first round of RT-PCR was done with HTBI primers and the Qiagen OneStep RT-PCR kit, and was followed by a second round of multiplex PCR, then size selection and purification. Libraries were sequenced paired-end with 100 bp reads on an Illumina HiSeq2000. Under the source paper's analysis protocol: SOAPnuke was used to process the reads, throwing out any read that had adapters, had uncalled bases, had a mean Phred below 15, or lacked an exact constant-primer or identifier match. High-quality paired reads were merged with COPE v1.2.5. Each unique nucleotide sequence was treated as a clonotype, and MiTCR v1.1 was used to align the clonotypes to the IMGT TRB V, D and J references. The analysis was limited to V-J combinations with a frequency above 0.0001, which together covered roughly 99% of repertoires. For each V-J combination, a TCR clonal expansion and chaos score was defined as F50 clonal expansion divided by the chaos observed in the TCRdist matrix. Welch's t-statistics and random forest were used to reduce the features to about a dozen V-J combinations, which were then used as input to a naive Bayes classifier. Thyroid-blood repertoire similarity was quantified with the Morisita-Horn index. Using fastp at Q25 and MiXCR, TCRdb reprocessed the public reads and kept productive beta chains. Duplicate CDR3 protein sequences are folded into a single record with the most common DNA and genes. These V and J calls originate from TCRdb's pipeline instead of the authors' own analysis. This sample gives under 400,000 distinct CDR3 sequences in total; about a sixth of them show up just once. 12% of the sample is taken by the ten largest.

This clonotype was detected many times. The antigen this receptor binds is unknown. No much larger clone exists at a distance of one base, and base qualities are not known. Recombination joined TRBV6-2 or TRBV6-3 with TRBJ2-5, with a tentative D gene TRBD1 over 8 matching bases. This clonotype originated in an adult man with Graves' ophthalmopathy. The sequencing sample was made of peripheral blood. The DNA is TGTGCCAGCAGTCGCGACAGGGGAGGGGAGACCCAGTACTTC. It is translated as CASSRDRGGETQYF.